The 12 T cell receptor beta chains in this list originate from one sample, sequenced in a study of blood T cell repertoires in COVID-19. The method was immunoSEQ multiplex PCR; TCRdb's version includes in-frame clones alone and lacks a portion of them. The sample yields over 95,000 clones, around 89% seen once. The source material was peripheral blood. The receptors derive from a woman between 45 and 60 years old with acute or convalescent COVID-19.

This chain links TRBV2 with TRBJ1-2; no clear D gene. Trimming left V 8 bases short and J 5 bases short, with 6 bases between. CDR3 length: 10 amino acids. Germline CDR1 and CDR2: SNHLY and FYNNEI. CDR3 sequence reads: CASFSYGYTF. The CDR3 nucleotides read TGTGCCAGCTTCTCGTATGGCTACACCTTC.

The chain is built from TRBV30 and TRBJ1-6; D uncertain. Germline CDR1 GTSNPN, CDR2 SVGIG (reference sequence). Trimming left V 0 bases short and J 8 bases short, with 14 bases between. This CDR3 has 15 amino acids. This chain's CDR3 is CAWSVVSGSYSPLHF. DNA of the CDR3: TGTGCCTGGAGTGTAGTTTCGGGGTCCTATTCACCCCTCCACTTT.

CDR3 protein: CASSLVRAEKLFF. The CDR3 coding sequence is TGCGCCAGCAGCTTGGTGAGGGCTGAAAAACTGTTTTTT. J is TRBJ1-4 and V is TRBV5-1; unclear D gene. The CDR3 runs to 13 residues. Germline-derived CDR1 and CDR2 are SGHRS and YFSETQ. The V gene lost 0 bases and the J gene lost 7 bases, with 7 bases spanning the gap.

The chain combines TRBV18 with TRBJ2-2, with 10 bases fitting TRBD1. V dropped 3 bases and J dropped 5; count of bases not matched to a gene: 18. Germline V gene sequence: CDR1 KGHSH, CDR2 LQKENI. The CDR3 runs 20 residues. The chain's CDR3 is CASSPRGGQGVTSRTGELFF. CDR3 DNA: TGTGCCAGCTCACCGAGAGGCGGACAGGGGGTTACTTCGAGGACCGGGGAGCTGTTTTTT.

J is TRBJ2-3 and V is TRBV7-3; the D gene is possibly TRBD2 (5 bases). This CDR3 region has 15 residues. CDR1 and CDR2 (germline): SGHTA, FQGTGA. Trimming shortened V by 3 bases and J by 2 bases, and 12 bases separated the two germline ends. CDR3 in DNA: TGTGCCAGCAGCTTGAGCAGCGGCCTCACAGATACGCAGTATTTT. Protein sequence: CASSLSSGLTDTQYF.

V gene TRBV6-6 combines with J gene TRBJ1-5; D is unresolved. Germline V gene sequence: CDR1 MNHNY, CDR2 SVGAGI (reference sequence). Trimming left V 2 bases short and J 5 bases short, with 10 bases between. There are 14 residues in the CDR3. The CDR3 spells CASSYEADYQPQHF. Written as DNA, the CDR3 is TGTGCCAGCAGTTACGAAGCAGACTATCAGCCCCAGCATTTT.

This clone appeared once. This chain uses TRBV3-1 (or the pseudogene TRBV3-2) with TRBJ2-3; no clear D gene. Germline lookup yields CDR1 LGHDT and CDR2 YNNKEL (reference sequence). Trimming removed 2 bases from V and 4 bases from J, with 10 bases in between. This CDR3 spans 14 amino acids. For the CDR3, the DNA is TGTGCCAGCAGCCAAAACATAGCTCCAGATACGCAGTATTTT. This translates into CASSQNIAPDTQYF.

This rearrangement joins TRBV7-7 to TRBJ2-6, with 7 bases aligning to TRBD1. Trimming took 5 bases from V and 4 from J; bases not matched to a gene: 11. This CDR3 comprises 17 residues. Germline V gene lookup returns CDR1 SSHAT and CDR2 FNYEAQ (reference sequence). CDR3 in amino acids: CASSPPTGKRGANVLTF. The CDR3 DNA reads as TGTGCCAGCAGCCCCCCGACAGGGAAGCGGGGGGCCAACGTCCTGACTTTC. Full variable domain (missing parts from reference TRBV7-7 and TRBJ2-6): GAGVSQSPRYKVTKRGQDVTLRCDPISSHATLYWYQQALGQGPEFLTYFNYEAQPDKSGLPSDRFSAERPEGSISTLTIQRTEQRDSAMYRCASSPPTGKRGANVLTFGAGSRLTVL.

This chain connects TRBV11-2 to TRBJ1-1; perhaps TRBD1 as D (6 bases). Germline V gene lookup returns CDR1 SGHAT and CDR2 FQNNGV. The length of the CDR3 is 16 residues. Deletions cut 4 bases from V and 0 bases from J, with 15 bases between. This chain's CDR3 is CASSSVGQFMNTEAFF. The CDR3, as DNA: TGTGCCAGCAGCTCAGTTGGACAGTTCATGAACACTGAAGCTTTCTTT. Looking up the rest from reference TRBV11-2 and TRBJ1-1 gives the full variable domain: EAGVAQSPRYKIIEKRQSVAFWCNPISGHATLYWYQQILGQGPKLLIQFQNNGVVDDSQLPKDRFSAERLKGVDSTLKIQPAKLEDSAVYLCASSSVGQFMNTEAFFGQGTRLTVV.

This chain joins TRBV6-4 and TRBJ2-7, with 7 nucleotides matching TRBD1. The V gene end was trimmed by 3 bases and the J gene end by 2 bases; junction bases not matched to a gene: 4. This CDR3 has 14 amino acids. The germline CDR1 and CDR2 sequences are MRHNA and SNTAGT. The CDR3 loop reads CASSEKRGPYEQYF. CDR3 DNA: TGTGCCAGCAGTGAGAAAAGGGGGCCCTACGAGCAGTACTTC.

V and J are TRBV19 and TRBJ2-6, with a weak D call TRBD2 (5 bases). The CDR3 spans 18 residues. V was shortened by 7 bases and J by 0 bases, with 19 bases between the two germline ends. The germline V gene has CDR1 LNHDA and CDR2 SQIVND (reference sequence). CDR3 coding DNA: TGTGCCAGTACCTCCAGAGGAGCGGTAAGCTCTGGGGCCAACGTCCTGACTTTC. Translating gives CASTSRGAVSSGANVLTF.

The CDR3 sequence: CATSLAGDTQYF. The CDR3, as DNA: TGCGCCACCTCCCTAGCGGGGGATACGCAGTATTTT. The V gene is TRBV10-1, the J gene TRBJ2-3; 9 bases line up with TRBD2. Germline lookup yields CDR1 WNHNN and CDR2 SYGVQD (reference sequence). The length of the CDR3 is 12 residues. The V and J ends lost 10 bases and 6 bases, in that order; junction bases with no gene match: 5.